This T cell receptor beta chain comes out of a study of cytomegalovirus exposure and HLA in healthy donors. The PCR contained 60 Vbeta and 13 Jbeta primers. Some clones are missing from TCRdb's copy, which holds only in-frame ones; the method was immunoSEQ multiplex PCR. The profile shows around 110,000 clones, 79% of them singletons. On this clone itself: Sequence at one end of the junction differs from germline and may be a read error.

CDR3 length: 15 residues. Germline loops: CDR1 SGHNT, CDR2 YYREEE (reference sequence). V usage is TRBV5-4 and J usage is TRBJ2-1; 9 bases fit TRBD1. This TCR was recovered from a woman in her late teens or twenties in good health and CMV-seropositive. Material: PBMCs. As DNA, the CDR3 is TGTGCCAGCAGCTGGCCCGGGACAGGGAACAAGGAGCAGTTCTTC. Protein sequence: CASSWPGTGNKEQFF. Drawing the rest from reference TRBV5-4 and TRBJ2-1, the complete variable domain is ETGVTQSPTHLIKTRGQQVTLRCSSQSGHNTVSWYQQALGQGPQFIFQYYREEENGRGNFPPRFSGLQFPNYSSELNVNALELDDSALYLCASSWPGTGNKEQFFGPGTRLTVL.